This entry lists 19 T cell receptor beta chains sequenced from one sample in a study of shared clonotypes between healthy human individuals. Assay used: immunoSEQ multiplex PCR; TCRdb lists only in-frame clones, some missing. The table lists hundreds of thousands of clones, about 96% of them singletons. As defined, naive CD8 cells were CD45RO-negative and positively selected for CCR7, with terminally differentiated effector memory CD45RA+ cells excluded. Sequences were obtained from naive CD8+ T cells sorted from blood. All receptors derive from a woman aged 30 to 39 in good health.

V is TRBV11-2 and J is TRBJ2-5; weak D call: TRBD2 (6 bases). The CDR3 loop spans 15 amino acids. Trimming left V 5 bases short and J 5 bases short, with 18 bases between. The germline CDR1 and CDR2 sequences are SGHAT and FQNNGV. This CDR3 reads CASSAGFGQGETQYF. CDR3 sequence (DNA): TGTGCCAGCAGCGCGGGGTTCGGCCAGGGCGAGACCCAGTACTTC.

The chain's CDR3 is CASRTGYRVTDTQYF. The CDR3 nucleotides are TGTGCCAGCAGGACGGGATACAGGGTCACAGATACGCAGTATTTT. The rearrangement joins TRBV6-5 to TRBJ2-3, with a possible D match to TRBD1 (6 bases). CDR3 length: 15 amino acids. Trimming stripped 6 bases from V and 2 bases from J, with 15 bases between. Looked up from germline, CDR1 is MNHEY and CDR2 is SVGAGI.

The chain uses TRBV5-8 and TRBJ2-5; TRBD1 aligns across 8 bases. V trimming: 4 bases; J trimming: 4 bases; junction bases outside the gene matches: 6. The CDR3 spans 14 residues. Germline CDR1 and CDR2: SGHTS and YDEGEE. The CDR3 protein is CASSLNRGSETQYF. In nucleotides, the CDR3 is TGTGCCAGCAGCCTGAACAGGGGGTCAGAGACCCAGTACTTC.

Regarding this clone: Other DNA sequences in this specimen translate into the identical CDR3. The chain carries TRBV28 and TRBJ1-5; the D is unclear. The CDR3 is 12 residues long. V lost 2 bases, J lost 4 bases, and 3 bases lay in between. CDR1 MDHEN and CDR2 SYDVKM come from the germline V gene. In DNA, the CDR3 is TGTGCCAGCAGTTTACAAAATCAGCCCCAGCATTTT. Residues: CASSLQNQPQHF.

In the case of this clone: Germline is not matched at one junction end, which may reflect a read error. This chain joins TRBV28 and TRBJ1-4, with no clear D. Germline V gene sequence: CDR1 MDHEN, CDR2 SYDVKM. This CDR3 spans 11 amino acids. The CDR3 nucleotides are TGTGCCAGCAGTTTATTCCGGGAGCTGGTTTTT. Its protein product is CASSLFRELVF.

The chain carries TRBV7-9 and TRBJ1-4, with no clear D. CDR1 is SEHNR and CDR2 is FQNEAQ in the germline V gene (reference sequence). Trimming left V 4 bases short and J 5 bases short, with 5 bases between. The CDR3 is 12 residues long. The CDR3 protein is CASSSQNEKLFF. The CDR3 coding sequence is TGTGCCAGCAGCTCGCAGAATGAAAAACTGTTTTTT.

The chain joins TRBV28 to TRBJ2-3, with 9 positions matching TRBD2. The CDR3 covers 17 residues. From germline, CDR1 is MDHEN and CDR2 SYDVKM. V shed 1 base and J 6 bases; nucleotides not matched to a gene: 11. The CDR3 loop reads CASSLSISEREADTQYF. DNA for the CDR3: TGTGCCAGCAGTTTATCGATTAGCGAGCGGGAGGCCGATACGCAGTATTTT.

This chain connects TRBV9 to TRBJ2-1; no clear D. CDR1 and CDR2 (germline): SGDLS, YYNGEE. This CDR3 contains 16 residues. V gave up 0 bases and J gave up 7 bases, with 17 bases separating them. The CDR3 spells CASSVAGSPPENEQFF. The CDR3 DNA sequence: TGTGCCAGCAGCGTAGCTGGCAGTCCTCCGGAGAATGAGCAGTTCTTC.

CDR3 protein: CASSLPRTVQRLNSPLHF. The CDR3 coding sequence is TGTGCCAGCAGTTTACCTCGGACAGTCCAAAGGCTGAATTCACCCCTCCACTTT. This chain links TRBV28 with TRBJ1-6; perhaps TRBD1 as D (6 bases). The ends were cut back, 2 bases at V and 7 bases at J, with 21 bases in the middle. Germline CDR1 MDHEN, CDR2 SYDVKM. CDR3 length: 18 residues.

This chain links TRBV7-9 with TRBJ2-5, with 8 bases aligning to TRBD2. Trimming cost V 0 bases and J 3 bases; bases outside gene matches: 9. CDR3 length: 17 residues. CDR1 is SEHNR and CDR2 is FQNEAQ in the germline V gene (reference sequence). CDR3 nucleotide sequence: TGTGCCAGCAGCTTAGCTTCCGGGACTAGTTTGGAAGAGACCCAGTACTTC. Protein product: CASSLASGTSLEETQYF. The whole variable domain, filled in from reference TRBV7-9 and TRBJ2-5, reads DTGVSQNPRHKITKRGQNVTFRCDPISEHNRLYWYRQTLGQGPEFLTYFQNEAQLEKSRLLSDRFSAERPKGSFSTLEIQRTEQGDSAMYLCASSLASGTSLEETQYFGPGTRLLVL.

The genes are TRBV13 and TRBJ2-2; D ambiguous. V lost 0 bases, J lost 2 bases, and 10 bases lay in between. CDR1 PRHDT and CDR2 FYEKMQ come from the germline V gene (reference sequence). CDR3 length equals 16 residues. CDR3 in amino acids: CASSLGGLLNTGELFF. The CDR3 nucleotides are TGTGCCAGCAGCTTAGGCGGTCTCCTTAACACCGGGGAGCTGTTTTTT.

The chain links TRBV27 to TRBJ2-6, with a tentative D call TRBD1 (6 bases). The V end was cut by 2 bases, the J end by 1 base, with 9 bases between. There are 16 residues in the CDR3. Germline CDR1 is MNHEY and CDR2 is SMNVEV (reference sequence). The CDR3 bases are TGTGCCAGCAGTTTACTTGGACAGTCTGGGGCCAACGTCCTGACTTTC. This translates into CASSLLGQSGANVLTF.

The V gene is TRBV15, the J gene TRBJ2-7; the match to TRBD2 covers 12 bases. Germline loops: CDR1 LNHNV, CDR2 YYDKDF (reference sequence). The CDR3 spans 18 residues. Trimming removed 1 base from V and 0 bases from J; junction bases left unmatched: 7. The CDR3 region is CATSRALAGGPGSYEQYF. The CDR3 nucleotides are TGTGCCACCAGCAGAGCCCTAGCGGGAGGGCCGGGCTCCTACGAGCAGTACTTC.

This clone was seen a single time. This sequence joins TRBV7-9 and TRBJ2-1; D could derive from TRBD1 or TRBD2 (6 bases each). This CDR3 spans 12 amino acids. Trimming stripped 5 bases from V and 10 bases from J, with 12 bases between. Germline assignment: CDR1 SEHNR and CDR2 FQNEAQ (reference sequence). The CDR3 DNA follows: TGTGCCAGCAGCATAGGAGGGGGAGAGCAGTTCTTC. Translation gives CASSIGGGEQFF.

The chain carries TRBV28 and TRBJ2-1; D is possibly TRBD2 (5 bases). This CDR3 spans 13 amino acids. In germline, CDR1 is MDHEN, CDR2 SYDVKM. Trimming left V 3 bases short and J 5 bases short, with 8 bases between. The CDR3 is CASSFGIDNEQFF. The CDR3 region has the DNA TGTGCCAGCAGTTTCGGGATCGACAATGAGCAGTTCTTC.

The CDR3 region has the DNA TGTGCCACCAGCAGGACGGGGGACTACGAGCAGTACTTC. The encoded protein is CATSRTGDYEQYF. The chain is built from TRBV15 and TRBJ2-7; D possibly corresponds to TRBD2 (6 bases). This CDR3 has 13 residues. Between the trimmed V and J ends, which lost 3 bases and 3 bases, there was a span of 9 bases. CDR1 is LNHNV and CDR2 is YYDKDF in the germline V gene (reference sequence).

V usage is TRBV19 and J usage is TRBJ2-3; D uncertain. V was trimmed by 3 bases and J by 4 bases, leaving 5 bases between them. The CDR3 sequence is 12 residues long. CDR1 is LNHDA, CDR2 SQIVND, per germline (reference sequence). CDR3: CASSIAADTQYF. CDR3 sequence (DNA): TGTGCCAGTAGTATTGCCGCAGATACGCAGTATTTT.

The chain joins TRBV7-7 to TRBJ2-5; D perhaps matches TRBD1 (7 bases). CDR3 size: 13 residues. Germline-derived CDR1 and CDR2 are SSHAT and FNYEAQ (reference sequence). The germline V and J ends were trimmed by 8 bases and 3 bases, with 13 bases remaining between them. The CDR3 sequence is CASAGGPEETQYF. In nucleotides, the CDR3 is TGTGCCAGCGCAGGGGGGCCGGAAGAGACCCAGTACTTC.

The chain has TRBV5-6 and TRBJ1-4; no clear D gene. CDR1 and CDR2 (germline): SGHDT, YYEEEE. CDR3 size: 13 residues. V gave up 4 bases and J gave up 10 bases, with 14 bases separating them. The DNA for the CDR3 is TGTGCCAGCAGCCCCAAACTTACTAGAAAACTGTTTTTT. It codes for CASSPKLTRKLFF.